This is a list of T cell receptor beta chains from one sample in a study of T cell responses to AZD1222 COVID-19 vaccine. Profiling relied on immunoSEQ multiplex PCR, and the TCRdb table lists in-frame clones only, not all of them. Among roughly 200,000 clones listed, over 85% were seen once. The source was peripheral blood, collected 28 days after the second dose of the MenACWY control vaccine. These receptors were obtained from an adult who received the MenACWY meningococcal vaccine as a control. Each CDR3 is given with its conserved first and last residue. A D gene is named only where the DNA matches it firmly. Part of the rows lack a size; the others show once, few, many or a class for expanded clones.

D gene,J gene,clone size,V gene,CDR3 protein,CDR3 DNA
NA,TRBJ1-6,NA,TRBV27,CASSRSWRPVTRAGNSPLHF,TGTGCCAGCAGTCGGAGCTGGAGGCCGGTGACCAGGGCCGGTAATTCACCCCTCCACTTT
NA,TRBJ2-3,NA,TRBV7-9,CASTLGGGADTQYF,TGTGCCAGCACGCTGGGCGGGGGCGCAGATACGCAGTATTTT
NA,TRBJ1-1,NA,TRBV4-1,CASSQVLGALNTEAFF,TGCGCCAGCAGCCAAGTTCTGGGGGCCTTAAACACTGAAGCTTTCTTT
NA,TRBJ1-2,NA,TRBV12-3/TRBV12-4,CASSPPSNYGYTF,TGTGCCAGCAGTCCCCCGAGTAACTATGGCTACACCTTC
NA,TRBJ1-4,once,TRBV7-2,CASSFQGTTNEKLFF,TGTGCCAGCAGCTTCCAGGGGACAACTAATGAAAAACTGTTTTTT
NA,TRBJ2-7,NA,TRBV7-9,CASTVTAGTYEQYF,TGTGCCAGCACCGTGACTGCGGGGACCTACGAGCAGTACTTC
NA,TRBJ1-1,NA,TRBV7-8,CASSPRGRATNTEAFF,TGTGCCAGCAGCCCCCGGGGAAGGGCGACAAACACTGAAGCTTTCTTT
TRBD2,TRBJ2-1,NA,TRBV5-1,CASSGNSGAEGNEQFF,TGCGCCAGCAGCGGGAATAGCGGGGCCGAAGGTAATGAGCAGTTCTTC
TRBD1,TRBJ1-1,NA,TRBV10-1,CASRDGTGNTEAFF,TGCGCCAGCAGGGATGGGACAGGGAACACTGAAGCTTTCTTT
TRBD2,TRBJ2-5,few,TRBV7-8,CASSLDLGGGARETQYF,TGTGCCAGCAGCTTAGATCTCGGCGGGGGGGCCCGAGAGACCCAGTACTTC
TRBD1,TRBJ1-5,NA,TRBV6-1,CASSDRGTGYQPQHF,TGTGCCAGCAGTGATAGAGGGACAGGGTATCAGCCCCAGCATTTT
NA,TRBJ2-7,NA,TRBV30,CAWSPNYEQYF,TGTGCCTGGAGTCCCAACTACGAGCAGTACTTC
TRBD1,TRBJ1-6,once,TRBV30,CAWRGQGSNSPLHF,TGTGCCTGGAGGGGACAGGGTAGTAATTCACCCCTCCACTTT